Listed below are T cell receptor beta chains from one sample, sequenced in a study of tumor and adjacent non-tumor tissue in lung cancer. MiXCR, applied by TCRdb to the multiplex PCR reads, yields one record per CDR3 protein. The table lists approximately 47,000 distinct CDR3 sequences, roughly 67% of them singletons. The specimen was distant non-tumor lung tissue. The receptors were sampled from a woman aged 70-85 years with non-small cell lung cancer. CDR3s include the opening cysteine and the closing phenylalanine or tryptophan. A D gene is named only where the DNA matches it firmly. Clone size appears in some rows only: once, few, many, or a class for an expanded clone.

v_call: TRBV6-2/TRBV6-3
d_call: NA
clone_size: NA
j_call: TRBJ2-7
cdr3_aa: CASSYSMTNTYEQYF
cdr3_nt: TGTGCGAGCAGTTACTCGATGACAAACACCTACGAGCAGTACTTC

v_call: TRBV6-2/TRBV6-3
d_call: TRBD2
clone_size: NA
j_call: TRBJ2-4
cdr3_aa: CVSSYGGGRVEGKNIKYF
cdr3_nt: TGTGTCAGCAGTTACGGTGGCGGGAGAGTTGAGGGCAAAAACATTAAGTACTTC

v_call: TRBV29-1
d_call: NA
clone_size: NA
j_call: TRBJ2-1
cdr3_aa: CSVRDYKGDDEQFF
cdr3_nt: TGTAGCGTTCGGGACTACAAGGGGGACGATGAGCAGTTCTTC

v_call: TRBV6-2/TRBV6-3
d_call: NA
clone_size: NA
j_call: TRBJ2-3
cdr3_aa: CACSRDSTDTQYF
cdr3_nt: TGTGCCTGTAGCCGAGACAGCACAGATACGCAGTATTTT

v_call: TRBV4-1
d_call: TRBD1
clone_size: once
j_call: TRBJ1-4
cdr3_aa: CASSHDGTEPEKLFF
cdr3_nt: TGCGCCAGTAGCCACGACGGGACAGAGCCTGAAAAACTGTTTTTT

v_call: TRBV5-5
d_call: TRBD1
clone_size: NA
j_call: TRBJ1-1
cdr3_aa: CVSSRDRGLSTEAFF
cdr3_nt: TGTGTCAGCAGCAGAGACAGGGGGCTTTCTACTGAAGCTTTCTTT

v_call: TRBV12-3/TRBV12-4
d_call: NA
clone_size: NA
j_call: TRBJ2-3
cdr3_aa: CASNASGIDTQYF
cdr3_nt: TGTGCCAGCAATGCTTCAGGGATAGATACGCAGTATTTT

v_call: TRBV20-1
d_call: NA
clone_size: NA
j_call: TRBJ2-7
cdr3_aa: CSARGGGSWYEHYF
cdr3_nt: TGCAGTGCTAGAGGTGGGGGTAGCTGGTACGAGCATTACTTC

v_call: TRBV29-1
d_call: NA
clone_size: NA
j_call: TRBJ2-7
cdr3_aa: CIVELDRPYEQYF
cdr3_nt: TGCATCGTTGAACTTGACCGACCCTACGAGCAGTACTTC

v_call: TRBV10-2
d_call: TRBD2
clone_size: many
j_call: TRBJ2-5
cdr3_aa: CASRWPEREGHGTQYF
cdr3_nt: TGCGCCAGCCGATGGCCGGAGCGGGAGGGACATGGGACCCAGTACTTC

v_call: TRBV29-1
d_call: NA
clone_size: NA
j_call: TRBJ2-7
cdr3_aa: CSDELESHYEQYF
cdr3_nt: TGCAGCGATGAACTCGAGAGCCACTACGAGCAGTACTTC

v_call: TRBV7-9
d_call: TRBD2
clone_size: NA
j_call: TRBJ2-1
cdr3_aa: CASSLTGTSGNNEQFF
cdr3_nt: TGTGCCAGCAGCTTAACCGGGACTAGCGGGAATAATGAGCAGTTCTTC

v_call: TRBV29-1
d_call: TRBD1
clone_size: once
j_call: TRBJ1-1
cdr3_aa: CSVLQGLNTKAVF
cdr3_nt: TGCAGCGTCCTACAGGGGCTAAACACTAAAGCTGTCTTT

v_call: TRBV5-6
d_call: NA
clone_size: many
j_call: TRBJ1-1
cdr3_aa: CASSQGFHTEAFF
cdr3_nt: TGTGCCAGCAGCCAGGGGTTTCATACTGAAGCTTTCTTT

v_call: TRBV6-5
d_call: TRBD2
clone_size: NA
j_call: TRBJ2-5
cdr3_aa: CANSYSLWEGEETQYF
cdr3_nt: TGTGCCAACAGTTACTCGCTTTGGGAGGGTGAAGAGACCCAGTACTTC

v_call: TRBV6-1
d_call: TRBD1
clone_size: many
j_call: TRBJ1-1
cdr3_aa: CASSGGDSLNTEAFF
cdr3_nt: TGTGCCAGCAGTGGCGGGGACAGCTTGAACACTGAAGCTTTCTTT

v_call: TRBV29-1
d_call: NA
clone_size: medium-sized
j_call: TRBJ2-7
cdr3_aa: CSATTFYEQYF
cdr3_nt: TGCAGCGCCACCACCTTCTACGAGCAGTACTTC

v_call: TRBV6-5
d_call: NA
clone_size: NA
j_call: TRBJ2-3
cdr3_aa: CASGYSFMSTNTQYF
cdr3_nt: TGTGCCAGCGGTTACTCGTTTATGAGCACAAATACGCAGTATTTT

v_call: TRBV30
d_call: NA
clone_size: NA
j_call: TRBJ2-2
cdr3_aa: CAWSVGGAGNTGELFF
cdr3_nt: TGTGCCTGGAGTGTTGGAGGGGCGGGAAACACCGGGGAGCTGTTTTTT

v_call: TRBV12-3/TRBV12-4
d_call: NA
clone_size: NA
j_call: TRBJ1-5
cdr3_aa: CTSSFSGQPQHF
cdr3_nt: TGTACTAGCAGCTTTTCGGGTCAGCCCCAGCATTTT

v_call: TRBV20-1
d_call: NA
clone_size: NA
j_call: TRBJ1-1
cdr3_aa: CSAARTGRRNTEVFF
cdr3_nt: TGTAGTGCTGCAAGAACCGGACGGAGGAACACTGAAGTTTTCTTT

v_call: TRBV29-1
d_call: TRBD2
clone_size: many
j_call: TRBJ2-1
cdr3_aa: CSVDGGPGTSGHGWDEQFF
cdr3_nt: TGCAGCGTTGATGGGGGTCCCGGGACTAGCGGCCATGGATGGGATGAGCAGTTCTTC

v_call: TRBV11-2
d_call: NA
clone_size: many
j_call: TRBJ2-1
cdr3_aa: CASSLDRANEQFF
cdr3_nt: TGTGCCAGCAGCTTAGATCGCGCCAATGAGCAGTTCTTC

v_call: TRBV19
d_call: NA
clone_size: NA
j_call: TRBJ1-1
cdr3_aa: CASSILVNTEAFF
cdr3_nt: TGTGCCAGTAGTATTTTGGTGAACACTGAAGCTTTCTTT

v_call: TRBV11-2
d_call: NA
clone_size: NA
j_call: TRBJ2-5
cdr3_aa: CASSAGPPEETQYF
cdr3_nt: TGTGCCAGCAGTGCGGGGCCGCCAGAAGAGACCCAGTACTTC

v_call: TRBV2
d_call: TRBD1
clone_size: many
j_call: TRBJ2-7
cdr3_aa: CAIDRDTYEQYF
cdr3_nt: TGTGCCATAGACAGGGATACCTACGAGCAGTACTTC

v_call: TRBV29-1
d_call: NA
clone_size: NA
j_call: TRBJ2-5
cdr3_aa: CSVDRGNGEAQYF
cdr3_nt: TGTAGCGTTGATCGAGGGAACGGAGAGGCCCAGTACTTC

v_call: TRBV6-2/TRBV6-3
d_call: NA
clone_size: NA
j_call: TRBJ2-3
cdr3_aa: CASSRASGCDTQYF
cdr3_nt: TGTGCCAGCAGCAGAGCCTCGGGGTGTGATACGCAGTATTTT

v_call: TRBV4-2
d_call: NA
clone_size: NA
j_call: TRBJ2-2
cdr3_aa: CASSQEESLETEELFF
cdr3_nt: TGTGCCAGCAGCCAAGAGGAGTCCCTTGAGACCGAGGAGCTGTTTTTT

v_call: TRBV5-1
d_call: NA
clone_size: once
j_call: TRBJ1-1
cdr3_aa: CAGSSLGPQNTEAFF
cdr3_nt: TGCGCCGGCAGCTCCCTTGGACCGCAGAACACTGAAGCTTTCTTT

v_call: TRBV5-1
d_call: NA
clone_size: NA
j_call: TRBJ1-2
cdr3_aa: CASSWGSQDGCTF
cdr3_nt: TGCGCCAGCAGCTGGGGCTCCCAGGATGGCTGCACCTTC

v_call: TRBV6-4
d_call: NA
clone_size: NA
j_call: TRBJ1-1
cdr3_aa: CASKGTETEVFF
cdr3_nt: TGTGCCAGCAAAGGGACGGAAACTGAAGTTTTCTTT

v_call: TRBV5-5
d_call: TRBD1
clone_size: many
j_call: TRBJ1-5
cdr3_aa: CASSLVGTGEAQPQHF
cdr3_nt: TGTGCCAGCAGCTTGGTCGGGACAGGGGAAGCTCAGCCCCAGCATTTT

v_call: TRBV29-1
d_call: TRBD1
clone_size: NA
j_call: TRBJ1-4
cdr3_aa: CSVGQGGTNEKVIF
cdr3_nt: TGCAGCGTAGGACAGGGGGGGACTAATGAAAAAGTGATTTTT

v_call: TRBV20-1
d_call: NA
clone_size: many
j_call: TRBJ2-1
cdr3_aa: CSARGPSFSNEQFF
cdr3_nt: TGCAGTGCTAGGGGACCTTCTTTTTCCAATGAGCAGTTCTTC

v_call: TRBV6-5
d_call: TRBD1
clone_size: NA
j_call: TRBJ1-1
cdr3_aa: CTSSYSRTGGLNIEAFF
cdr3_nt: TGTACTAGCAGTTACTCTCGGACAGGGGGATTGAACATTGAAGCTTTCTTT

v_call: TRBV4-1
d_call: TRBD2
clone_size: once
j_call: TRBJ2-7
cdr3_aa: CVSSQETSGSGSYEQYF
cdr3_nt: TGCGTCAGCAGCCAGGAGACTAGCGGGAGTGGTTCGTACGAGCAGTATTTC

v_call: TRBV5-1
d_call: TRBD2
clone_size: many
j_call: TRBJ2-1
cdr3_aa: CASSPGTSGRAGEQFF
cdr3_nt: TGCGCCAGCAGCCCAGGGACTAGCGGGAGGGCCGGTGAGCAGTTCTTC

v_call: TRBV6-5
d_call: NA
clone_size: NA
j_call: TRBJ1-5
cdr3_aa: CASITDRSRGQPQHF
cdr3_nt: TGTGCCAGCATTACCGACAGGAGTCGGGGTCAGCCCCAGCATTTT

v_call: TRBV10-3
d_call: NA
clone_size: NA
j_call: TRBJ1-2
cdr3_aa: CAICVRVRYGYTF
cdr3_nt: TGTGCAATCTGTGTCAGGGTCCGCTATGGCTACACCTTC

v_call: TRBV28
d_call: TRBD2
clone_size: NA
j_call: TRBJ2-4
cdr3_aa: CVSSSLGTSGNIQYF
cdr3_nt: TGTGTCAGCAGTTCACTCGGGACTAGCGGGAACATTCAGTACTTC

v_call: TRBV6-1
d_call: TRBD1
clone_size: NA
j_call: TRBJ2-7
cdr3_aa: CASSAGTGDLHRYF
cdr3_nt: TGTGCCAGCAGCGCCGGGACAGGGGACTTGCATCGGTACTTC

v_call: TRBV10-3
d_call: TRBD1
clone_size: NA
j_call: TRBJ1-2
cdr3_aa: CAISPGTDYGHIF
cdr3_nt: TGTGCCATCAGTCCCGGGACAGACTATGGCCACATCTTC

v_call: TRBV19
d_call: NA
clone_size: once
j_call: TRBJ2-2
cdr3_aa: CASSMHRVRGTGELFF
cdr3_nt: TGTGCCAGTAGTATGCACAGGGTTCGTGGGACCGGGGAGCTGTTTTTT

v_call: TRBV5-5
d_call: TRBD2
clone_size: NA
j_call: TRBJ2-7
cdr3_aa: CVSSYTSVSVYEHYF
cdr3_nt: TGTGTCAGCAGCTATACTAGCGTGAGCGTCTACGAGCACTACTTC

v_call: TRBV29-1
d_call: NA
clone_size: NA
j_call: TRBJ2-7
cdr3_aa: CSTSKTASSYEQYF
cdr3_nt: TGCAGCACCTCAAAAACGGCCTCCTCATACGAGCAATACTTC

v_call: TRBV6-5
d_call: NA
clone_size: NA
j_call: TRBJ2-3
cdr3_aa: CASSYSGGTHYPDIKYF
cdr3_nt: TGTGCCAGCAGTTACTCTGGAGGGACTCACTACCCAGATATCAAGTATTTT

v_call: TRBV20-1
d_call: TRBD1
clone_size: NA
j_call: TRBJ2-7
cdr3_aa: CSARGDHRGLRGQHF
cdr3_nt: TGCAGTGCTAGAGGAGACCACAGGGGGCTGAGGGGGCAGCACTTC